This T cell receptor (beta chain) emerged from a study of blood T cell repertoires in COVID-19. Study-wide context: Donors in the United States, Italy and Spain gave samples during acute or convalescent COVID-19. The analysed material was cDNA or gDNA that came from T cells, B-cell-depleted T cells, or PBMCs.

Original processing notes: Nucleated cell counts were estimated from reference gene primer amplification. Assay: immunoSEQ multiplex PCR; the TCRdb copy retains only in-frame clones and omits some. V, J and clone size are taken as reported in that table, and D and trimming were inferred from the DNA itself. Of some 33,000 clones detected, about 91% appear once; the ten largest clones hold roughly 5.3%. This CDR3 contains 14 residues. CDR1 is SNHLY, CDR2 FYNNEI, per germline. V was shortened by 6 bases and J by 8 bases, with 16 bases between the two germline ends. This TCR came from a human donor in a cohort sampled during active COVID-19. Source material: peripheral blood. This chain uses TRBV2 with TRBJ1-4; tentatively, D is TRBD1 (6 bases). For the CDR3, the DNA is TGTGCCAGCAGCGCACAGGGTGGTGAGGAAAAACTGTTTTTT. This encodes CASSAQGGEEKLFF.